Following are 22 T cell receptor beta chains from one sample sequenced in a study of blood T cell repertoires in COVID-19. Repertoires were generated with immunoSEQ multiplex PCR, while TCRdb's copy carries only in-frame clones and drops some. The sample carries about 160,000 clones, 92% recorded once. Input material: peripheral blood. Every receptor here comes from a young man with COVID-19, enrolled during active disease.

CDR3 residues: CASSFGTGEKLFF. In DNA form, the CDR3 reads TGCGCCAGCAGCTTCGGGACAGGGGAGAAACTGTTTTTT. J is TRBJ1-4 and V is TRBV5-1, with 10 bases identical to TRBD1. Germline CDR1 SGHRS, CDR2 YFSETQ. CDR3 size: 13 residues. J gave up 11 bases and V 2 bases, and 3 bases lay outside the gene matches.

The chain is built from TRBV16 and TRBJ1-3; D is unclear. This CDR3 is built from 14 residues. Trimming took off 6 bases at V and 2 bases at J, with 11 bases between the two ends. Germline-derived CDR1 and CDR2 are KGHSY and FQNENV. CDR3 residues: CASRLGRAGNTIYF. CDR3 bases: TGTGCCAGCAGACTAGGACGGGCTGGAAACACCATATATTTT. Combining the CDR3 with reference TRBV16 and TRBJ1-3 gives the whole variable domain GEEVAQTPKHLVRGEGQKAKLYCAPIKGHSYVFWYQQVLKNEFKFLISFQNENVFDETGMPKERFSAKCLPNSPCSLEIQATKLEDSAVYFCASRLGRAGNTIYFGEGSWLTVV.

In the case of this clone: One junction end does not reproduce the germline sequence, and a read error may be involved. This chain joins TRBV25-1 and TRBJ2-1; maybe TRBD1 (6 bases). Germline lookup yields CDR1 MGHDK and CDR2 SYGVNS. This CDR3 region has 14 residues. DNA for the CDR3: TGTGCCGGCAGAAGTTCCGGTACAGGGAATGAGCAGTTCTTC. The encoded protein is CAGRSSGTGNEQFF.

The J gene is TRBJ1-2, the V gene TRBV5-1; D is uncertain. Per germline, CDR1 SGHRS and CDR2 YFSETQ. Trimming shortened V by 0 bases and J by 1 base, and 7 bases separated the two germline ends. The CDR3 has 14 amino acids. The CDR3 spells CASSLGQLNYGYTF. CDR3 coding DNA: TGCGCCAGCAGCTTGGGACAACTTAACTATGGCTACACCTTC.

The rearrangement joins TRBV27 to TRBJ2-2; TRBD2 matches 7 bases. Germline trimming cut 5 bases from V and 7 bases from J; bases unmatched to any gene: 10. The CDR3 runs to 15 residues. Per the germline V gene, CDR1 is MNHEY and CDR2 is SMNVEV (reference sequence). The CDR3 region has the DNA TGTGCCAGCAGTATCCGGCGGGGGAGGGACGGGGAGCTGTTTTTT. Translation: CASSIRRGRDGELFF.

This chain connects TRBV24-1 to TRBJ2-1; possibly TRBD1 for D (5 bases). V lost 5 bases, J lost 9 bases, and 13 bases lay in between. CDR1 and CDR2 from the germline V gene are KGHDR and SFDVKD. The CDR3 sequence is 13 residues long. This CDR3 reads CATSAPVGVEQFF. In DNA form, the CDR3 reads TGTGCCACCAGTGCCCCCGTAGGGGTTGAGCAGTTCTTC.

This chain uses TRBV7-2 with TRBJ1-2; no clear D gene. Trimming left V 1 base short and J 2 bases short, with 11 bases between. The CDR3 is 15 amino acids. Per the germline V gene, CDR1 is SGHTA and CDR2 is FQGNSA. The CDR3 DNA is TGTGCCAGCAGCTTAGGGGCAGTCATAAACTATGGCTACACCTTC. This sequence encodes CASSLGAVINYGYTF.

The rearrangement uses TRBV4-2 and TRBJ1-2, with D possibly TRBD1 on 5 matching bases. CDR3 length: 18 amino acids. V was clipped by 4 bases and J by 0 bases, with 21 bases between them. Germline-derived CDR1 and CDR2 are LGHNA and YNFKEQ. CDR3 residues: CASSPYLGASPPNYGYTF. Here the CDR3 DNA reads TGTGCCAGCAGCCCCTACCTTGGGGCCAGCCCTCCTAACTATGGCTACACCTTC.

This clone has more than one count but fewer than ten. The V and J genes are TRBV27 and TRBJ2-7; 9 nucleotides line up with TRBD2. Germline CDR1 and CDR2: MNHEY and SMNVEV (reference sequence). CDR3 size: 15 residues. V lost 6 bases to trimming and J lost 6 bases; unmatched junction nucleotides: 12. The CDR3 bases are TGTGCCAGCAGCTTTCCCCGCGCTAGCGGGGTCGAGCAGTACTTC. Translated, it gives CASSFPRASGVEQYF.

This rearrangement joins TRBV7-2 to TRBJ1-2; possibly TRBD1 for D (6 bases). V lost 0 bases, J lost 4 bases, and 18 bases lay in between. The CDR3 runs to 17 residues. Germline V CDR1 and CDR2: SGHTA, FQGNSA. The CDR3 loop reads CASSLAVVAGASYGYTF. DNA for the CDR3: TGTGCCAGCAGCTTAGCGGTAGTGGCAGGGGCATCCTATGGCTACACCTTC. The full variable domain, in which reference TRBV7-2 and TRBJ1-2 provide the parts outside the CDR3, is GAGVSQSPSNKVTEKGKDVELRCDPISGHTALYWYRQSLGQGLEFLIYFQGNSAPDKSGLPSDRFSAERTGGSVSTLTIQRTQQEDSAVYLCASSLAVVAGASYGYTFGSGTRLTVV.

This clone was seen a single time. The genes are TRBV7-3 and TRBJ2-5; D possibly corresponds to TRBD2 (6 bases). Germline-derived CDR1 and CDR2 are SGHTA and FQGTGA. With 5 bases removed from V and 5 bases from J, the gap between germline ends came to 18 bases. The CDR3 is 15 residues long. CDR3 sequence reads: CASSPRPAGQETQYF. The CDR3 nucleotides are TGTGCCAGCAGCCCACGGCCCGCGGGGCAGGAGACCCAGTACTTC.

The sample holds one count of this clone. J is TRBJ2-7 and V is TRBV6-6; 8 nucleotides match TRBD2. This CDR3 spans 14 amino acids. Per germline, CDR1 MNHNY and CDR2 SVGAGI (reference sequence). V gave up 6 bases and J gave up 2 bases; unmatched junction bases: 6. CDR3 loop: CASRPRGDPYEQYF. The DNA of the CDR3 is TGTGCCAGCAGACCGCGGGGGGATCCCTACGAGCAGTACTTC.

This rearrangement joins TRBV9 to TRBJ2-1, with TRBD2 matching over 13 bases. This CDR3 spans 20 amino acids. The germline V gene encodes CDR1 SGDLS and CDR2 YYNGEE. Trimming took 2 bases from V and 0 from J; bases not matched to a gene: 11. This CDR3 reads CASSVGPGTSGASSYNEQFF. In DNA, the CDR3 is TGTGCCAGCAGCGTTGGACCCGGGACTAGCGGGGCCTCCTCCTACAATGAGCAGTTCTTC.

The chain carries TRBV2 and TRBJ1-2; 8 bases align to TRBD1. Germline V lookup: CDR1 SNHLY, CDR2 FYNNEI. The CDR3 is 15 amino acids. The J segment lost 4 bases and the V segment lost 4 bases, leaving 8 bases of the junction unmatched. The CDR3 nucleotides are TGTGCCAGCAGTGGAATAGGACAGGGAGCCTATGGCTACACCTTC. Residues: CASSGIGQGAYGYTF.

The chain recombines TRBV4-2 with TRBJ1-6; D is perhaps TRBD1 (6 bases). There are 16 residues in the CDR3. V lost 0 bases to trimming and J lost 6 bases, with 12 bases between them. Germline V gives CDR1 LGHNA, CDR2 YNFKEQ. CDR3 sequence: CASSQETGLSNSPLHF. The CDR3 DNA is TGTGCCAGCAGCCAAGAAACAGGGTTAAGTAATTCACCCCTCCACTTT.

The V call is TRBV6-4, the J call TRBJ2-7; 7 nucleotides align to TRBD1. The V and J ends lost 3 bases and 1 base, in that order; junction bases with no gene match: 6. Germline V gene data show CDR1 as MRHNA and CDR2 as SNTAGT. The length of the CDR3 is 15 residues. The DNA of the CDR3 is TGTGCCAGCAGTGAGTTTGGACAGGATTCCTACGAGCAGTACTTC. As protein: CASSEFGQDSYEQYF.

The chain is built from TRBV13 and TRBJ1-2; 7 nucleotides match TRBD1. The V gene end was trimmed by 4 bases and the J gene end by 5 bases; junction bases not matched to a gene: 10. Germline V CDR1 and CDR2: PRHDT, FYEKMQ (reference sequence). The CDR3 covers 15 residues. The CDR3 is CASSSLDRDMYGYTF. The CDR3 DNA is TGTGCCAGCAGCTCCCTCGACAGGGATATGTATGGCTACACCTTC.

The V and J genes are TRBV27 and TRBJ2-1; 7 nucleotides match TRBD1. Per germline, CDR1 MNHEY and CDR2 SMNVEV (reference sequence). This CDR3 has 16 residues. The V and J ends lost 6 bases and 0 bases, in that order; junction bases with no gene match: 8. This CDR3 reads CASSIPGQSSYNEQFF. CDR3 DNA sequence: TGTGCCAGCAGCATTCCGGGACAGAGCTCCTACAATGAGCAGTTCTTC.

This clone was counted only a few times. The V call is TRBV9, the J call TRBJ1-5, with 7 bases fitting TRBD1. There are 15 residues in the CDR3. V lost 0 bases to trimming and J lost 6 bases; unmatched junction nucleotides: 6. Germline V gene data show CDR1 as SGDLS and CDR2 as YYNGEE. As DNA, the CDR3 is TGTGCCAGCAGCGTAGGGAGGGGGCAGAGTCAGCCCCAGCATTTT. Translation: CASSVGRGQSQPQHF. The variable domain in full, completed from reference TRBV9 and TRBJ1-5, reads DSGVTQTPKHLITATGQRVTLRCSPRSGDLSVYWYQQSLDQGLQFLIQYYNGEERAKGNILERFSAQQFPDLHSELNLSSLELGDSALYFCASSVGRGQSQPQHFGDGTRLSIL.

The chain combines TRBV19 with TRBJ1-1; D gene unclear. The CDR3 totals 13 residues. V lost 5 bases to trimming and J lost 8 bases, with 15 bases between them. Germline CDR1 reads LNHDA; CDR2 reads SQIVND (reference sequence). Here the CDR3 reads CASSPLAAGEAFF. CDR3 nucleotide sequence: TGTGCCAGTAGTCCCCTGGCGGCTGGAGAAGCTTTCTTT.

The chain couples TRBV15 to TRBJ2-2, with TRBD2 matching over 7 bases. J was trimmed by 4 bases and V by 0 bases; bases with no gene match: 5. The V gene's germline CDR1 is LNHNV and CDR2 YYDKDF (reference sequence). This CDR3 has 16 amino acids. The DNA for the CDR3 is TGTGCCACCAGCAGAGAGGGGCGGGAGAGCACCGGGGAGCTGTTTTTT. Amino acid sequence: CATSREGRESTGELFF.

The rearrangement uses TRBV4-3 and TRBJ1-5; 7 positions match TRBD1. Germline trimming cut 1 base from V and 5 bases from J; bases unmatched to any gene: 5. This CDR3 spans 15 amino acids. In germline, CDR1 is LGHNA, CDR2 YSLEER. The CDR3 region has the DNA TGCGCCAGCAGCCAAGGGCCCGACAGGGATCAGCCCCAGCATTTT. This codes for CASSQGPDRDQPQHF.